This TCR beta chain is drawn from a study of T cell responses to AZD1222 COVID-19 vaccine. Unmatched junction bases numbered 6, after V lost 5 bases and J lost 4 bases. The CDR3 covers 15 residues. The V gene's germline CDR1 is SGHVS and CDR2 FNYEAQ. Study findings and constraints: Females made up more of the donors, who were largely white British, and clonal diversity may have come out too low.

Clones were read by immunoSEQ multiplex PCR, and TCRdb kept only the in-frame ones, dropping some. This sample yields roughly 120,000 clones, of which around 81% are seen a single time; about 9% belongs to the top ten. Details on this clone: Its antigen remains unidentified.

This sequence was found in an adult in good health. V gene TRBV7-6 combines with J gene TRBJ1-3, with 9 bases matching TRBD1. This specimen was peripheral blood, taken on day 0 of AZD1222 vaccination. Here the CDR3 DNA reads TGTGCCAGCAGCATGGGACAGGGAAGGGGAAACACCATATATTTT. Its protein is CASSMGQGRGNTIYF.